This passage covers 28 T cell receptor beta chains from one sample sequenced in a study of T cells in Graves' hyperthyroidism and ophthalmopathy. The source material, RNA transcripts, was used to amplify TCR beta CDR3 regions. In the first-round RT-PCR of the TCR CDR3, the HTBI primer set was used. TCRdb reprocessed the multiplex PCR reads via MiXCR and lists one record per CDR3 protein. The sample comprises around 520,000 distinct CDR3 sequences, 11% to 15% of which are singletons, and around 13% rests with the top ten. Material: blood. All receptors come from a woman aged 40 to 49 with Graves' hyperthyroidism.

This clonotype was seen only a few times. This chain uses TRBV28 with TRBJ1-2, with 8 bases fitting TRBD1. With 7 bases clipped from V and 5 bases from J, the junction kept 15 bases outside the gene matches. This CDR3 spans 16 amino acids. Germline V gives CDR1 MDHEN, CDR2 SYDVKM. The CDR3 nucleotides are TGTGCCAGCACCCCGCCGGGACAGGTGAGGGGGTATGGCTACACCTTC. Its translation: CASTPPGQVRGYGYTF.

This clonotype was seen a few times. V usage is TRBV18 and J usage is TRBJ1-4; 8 nucleotides align to TRBD1. This CDR3 spans 13 amino acids. Per germline, CDR1 KGHSH and CDR2 LQKENI. The junction had 6 bases not matched to a gene; V was cut back by 3 bases and J by 12 bases. The CDR3 nucleotides are TGTGCCAGCTCACCGAGGCAGGGGGCAGAACTGTTTTTT. Its protein product is CASSPRQGAELFF.

The J gene is TRBJ2-6, the V gene TRBV6-1; 7 positions agree with TRBD2. V gave up 8 bases and J gave up 2 bases; unmatched junction bases: 9. Germline loops: CDR1 MNHNS, CDR2 SASEGT. The length of the CDR3 is 16 residues. The CDR3 loop is CASRGGAVPGANVLTF. The DNA for the CDR3 is TGTGCCAGCCGGGGAGGGGCGGTCCCTGGGGCCAACGTCCTGACTTTC.

On this clonotype: Since the CDR3 does not end with the conserved phenylalanine or tryptophan, this likely comes from a read error. J is TRBJ2-3 and V is TRBV2, with TRBD2 identical over 12 bases. There are 22 residues in the CDR3. CDR1 SNHLY and CDR2 FYNNEI come from the germline V gene. Here the CDR3 reads CASSEPRLTESSGRASTGTQYI. The CDR3 DNA follows: TGTGCCAGCAGTGAACCTCGGCTTACCGAGTCTAGCGGGAGGGCCAGCACAGGTACGCAGTATATT.

The CDR3 coding sequence is TGCAGTGCTAGAGGGGTGGTGGCGGGCCGGGGGACAGATACGCAGTATTTT. It codes for CSARGVVAGRGTDTQYF. The rearrangement uses TRBV20-1 and TRBJ2-3, with D possibly being TRBD2 (6 bases). Trimming took off 1 base at V and 3 bases at J, with 20 bases between the two ends. The CDR3 is 17 residues long. Per the germline V gene, CDR1 is DFQATT and CDR2 is SNEGSKA (reference sequence).

This clonotype was found many times. This rearrangement joins TRBV20-1 to TRBJ2-3; 13 bases are a match to TRBD2. CDR1 and CDR2 from the germline V gene are DFQATT and SNEGSKA (reference sequence). The V and J ends lost 6 bases and 5 bases, in that order; junction bases with no gene match: 8. CDR3 length: 15 residues. CDR3 residues: CSALLAGGPGDTQYF. The DNA of the CDR3 is TGCAGTGCGTTACTAGCGGGAGGGCCAGGAGATACGCAGTATTTT.

This clonotype has only a few counts. This rearrangement joins TRBV10-1 to TRBJ1-1, with D possibly TRBD1 on 6 matching bases. V was clipped by 2 bases and J by 1 base, with 8 bases between them. The CDR3 runs 14 residues. The germline gives CDR1 WNHNN, CDR2 SYGVQD (reference sequence). CDR3 in amino acids: CASSEQQGNTEAFF. The CDR3 nucleotides are TGCGCCAGCAGTGAGCAACAGGGGAACACTGAAGCTTTCTTT.

This clonotype was counted a few times. The chain joins TRBV6-1 to TRBJ1-5, with a possible D match to TRBD1 (5 bases). Germline CDR1 and CDR2: MNHNS and SASEGT. This CDR3 has 16 amino acids. V was cut by 5 bases and J by 4 bases, with 18 bases left in between. In DNA form, the CDR3 reads TGTGCCAGCAGTTCCCACTTCGGGGGGAGGAATCAGCCCCAGCATTTT. It yields the protein CASSSHFGGRNQPQHF.

In this sample, this clonotype turned up many times. The rearrangement uses TRBV6-1 and TRBJ2-1; D gene ambiguous. Per the germline V gene, CDR1 is MNHNS and CDR2 is SASEGT. This CDR3 region has 16 residues. Deletions cut 1 base from V and 5 bases from J, with 15 bases between. The DNA for the CDR3 is TGTGCCAGCAGTGAAGTTCAGGCCCCCCGACACAATGAGCAGTTCTTC. It is translated as CASSEVQAPRHNEQFF.

This clonotype was counted at least ten times. CDR3 sequence (DNA): TGCGCCAGCAAACGGACGAACACTGAAGCTTTCTTT. It specifies CASKRTNTEAFF. The rearrangement joins TRBV4-1 to TRBJ1-1, with D uncertain. V was cut by 7 bases and J by 1 base, with 7 bases left in between. The germline V gene has CDR1 MGHRA and CDR2 YSYEKL. This CDR3 has 12 residues.

The sample holds a few counts of this clonotype. This chain joins TRBV7-2 and TRBJ2-7; 7 bases are a match to TRBD2. Trimming took 5 bases from V and 3 from J; bases not matched to a gene: 13. The CDR3 runs to 16 residues. Germline lookup yields CDR1 SGHTA and CDR2 FQGNSA. CDR3: CASSPSGRTPFYEQYF. The CDR3 DNA reads as TGTGCCAGCAGCCCCTCCGGGAGGACCCCCTTCTACGAGCAGTACTTC.

The chain couples TRBV29-1 to TRBJ1-3, with D possibly matching TRBD1 (5 bases). The ends were cut back, 4 bases at V and 8 bases at J, with 15 bases in the middle. Germline CDR1 is SQVTM and CDR2 is ANQGSEA. The CDR3 has 13 residues. The CDR3 coding sequence is TGCAGCGTTGGGTGGGGGGTGCTGGACACCATATATTTT. As protein: CSVGWGVLDTIYF. The variable domain in full, completed from reference TRBV29-1 and TRBJ1-3, reads SAVISQKPSRDICQRGTSLTIQCQVDSQVTMMFWYRQQPGQSLTLIATANQGSEATYESGFVIDKFPISRPNLTFSTLTVSNMSPEDSSIYLCSVGWGVLDTIYFGEGSWLTVV.

This clonotype was recorded at least ten times. This rearrangement joins TRBV2 to TRBJ2-1; 7 bases align to TRBD2. The V and J ends lost 4 bases and 9 bases, in that order; junction bases with no gene match: 6. Germline V lookup: CDR1 SNHLY, CDR2 FYNNEI. CDR3 size: 13 residues. CDR3 nucleotide sequence: TGTGCCAGCAGTGGCGGACTAGACGGTGAGCAGTTCTTC. It yields the protein CASSGGLDGEQFF. Full variable domain (rest looked up from reference TRBV2 and TRBJ2-1): EPEVTQTPSHQVTQMGQEVILRCVPISNHLYFYWYRQILGQKVEFLVSFYNNEISEKSEIFDDQFSVERPDGSNFTLKIRSTKLEDSAMYFCASSGGLDGEQFFGPGTRLTVL.

The rearrangement links TRBV18 to TRBJ1-1; D ambiguous. Germline V lookup: CDR1 KGHSH, CDR2 LQKENI. The CDR3 consists of 14 residues. V shed 0 bases and J shed 1 base, with 6 bases lying between them. The CDR3, as DNA: TGTGCCAGCTCACCACCGAATTCGAACACTGAAGCTTTCTTT. Amino acid sequence: CASSPPNSNTEAFF.

This clonotype was seen ten or more times. Compared with germline, one end of the junction differs, possibly owing to a read error. This chain joins TRBV12-3 or TRBV12-4 and TRBJ2-1, with 13 bases matching TRBD2. The length of the CDR3 is 15 residues. CDR3 DNA sequence: TGTGTCAGCAGTCGGACTAGCGGGAGCTACAATGAGCAGTTCTTC. This translates into CVSSRTSGSYNEQFF.

This clonotype appeared many times. The chain joins TRBV25-1 to TRBJ2-2; D is perhaps TRBD1 (5 bases). There are 15 residues in the CDR3. V lost 2 bases to trimming and J lost 2 bases, with 9 bases between them. Per the germline V gene, CDR1 is MGHDK and CDR2 is SYGVNS. DNA for the CDR3: TGTGCCAGCAGTGAACGACAGAGCAACACCGGGGAGCTGTTTTTT. It is translated as CASSERQSNTGELFF. Full variable domain (missing parts from reference TRBV25-1 and TRBJ2-2): EADIYQTPRYLVIGTGKKITLECSQTMGHDKMYWYQQDPGMELHLIHYSYGVNSTEKGDLSSESTVSRIRTEHFPLTLESARPSHTSQYLCASSERQSNTGELFFGEGSRLTVL.

Ten or more counts support this clonotype. The chain is built from TRBV20-1 and TRBJ2-7; D tentatively fits TRBD1 or TRBD2 (5 bases each). Deletions cut 0 bases from V and 3 bases from J, with 15 bases between. CDR1 is DFQATT and CDR2 is SNEGSKA in the germline V gene (reference sequence). The CDR3 length is 15 residues. CDR3 loop: CSARDIDGASYEQYF. The CDR3 DNA reads as TGCAGTGCTAGAGATATAGACGGGGCTAGCTACGAGCAGTACTTC.

This clonotype was recorded only once. The rearrangement joins TRBV10-2 to TRBJ2-7; D possibly uses TRBD1 or TRBD2 (6 bases each). The length of the CDR3 is 15 residues. Deletions cut 2 bases from V and 4 bases from J, with 15 bases between. Germline CDR1 WSHSY, CDR2 SAAADI. This CDR3 reads CASSERGDRWYEQYF. In nucleotides, the CDR3 is TGCGCCAGCAGTGAGAGGGGGGACCGGTGGTACGAGCAGTACTTC.

This clonotype appeared many times. The J gene is TRBJ2-7, the V gene TRBV5-1, with 7 bases matching TRBD2. From germline, CDR1 is SGHRS and CDR2 YFSETQ. The CDR3 contains 14 residues. V dropped 0 bases and J dropped 6; count of bases not matched to a gene: 6. For the CDR3, the DNA is TGCGCCAGCAGCTTGGACGGGAGGCTTCGCGAGCAGTACTTC. Translation: CASSLDGRLREQYF.

This clonotype was picked up many times. The chain combines TRBV11-2 with TRBJ2-2, with TRBD1 as a possible D gene (5 bases). Trimming cost V 1 base and J 4 bases, with 10 bases left between them. CDR1 SGHAT and CDR2 FQNNGV come from the germline V gene. The CDR3 sequence is 15 residues long. The CDR3, as DNA: TGTGCCAGCAGCTTAGGACAGACTTTCACCGGGGAGCTGTTTTTT. Translated, it gives CASSLGQTFTGELFF. Looking up the rest from reference TRBV11-2 and TRBJ2-2 gives the full variable domain: EAGVAQSPRYKIIEKRQSVAFWCNPISGHATLYWYQQILGQGPKLLIQFQNNGVVDDSQLPKDRFSAERLKGVDSTLKIQPAKLEDSAVYLCASSLGQTFTGELFFGEGSRLTVL.

This chain links TRBV14 with TRBJ2-2, with D perhaps matching TRBD1 (6 bases). V dropped 7 bases and J dropped 10 bases, with 25 bases sitting between them. CDR1 is SGHDN, CDR2 FVKESK, per germline. The CDR3 is made up of 16 amino acids. CDR3 loop: CASNHGQPLPLTELFF. CDR3 in DNA: TGTGCCAGCAACCACGGACAGCCCCTACCGTTAACGGAGCTGTTTTTT. Full variable domain (missing parts from reference TRBV14 and TRBJ2-2): EAGVTQFPSHSVIEKGQTVTLRCDPISGHDNLYWYRRVMGKEIKFLLHFVKESKQDESGMPNNRFLAERTGGTYSTLKVQPAELEDSGVYFCASNHGQPLPLTELFFGEGSRLTVL.

V usage is TRBV6-4 and J usage is TRBJ2-3; D perhaps matches TRBD1 (5 bases). V was trimmed by 0 bases and J by 3 bases, leaving 10 bases between them. The CDR3 consists of 15 residues. Germline V gene data show CDR1 as MRHNA and CDR2 as SNTAGT. Written as DNA, the CDR3 is TGTGCCAGCAGTGACTCTGTGACAGCAACAGATACGCAGTATTTT. It yields the protein CASSDSVTATDTQYF.

This chain links TRBV27 with TRBJ2-6, with D hard to call. The length of the CDR3 is 15 residues. Germline-derived CDR1 and CDR2 are MNHEY and SMNVEV (reference sequence). V was clipped by 6 bases and J by 0 bases, with 9 bases between them. CDR3 sequence: CASSRRYSGANVLTF. CDR3 nucleotide sequence: TGTGCCAGCAGCCGCCGTTACTCTGGGGCCAACGTCCTGACTTTC. Using reference TRBV27 and TRBJ2-6 for the parts outside the CDR3, the full variable domain is EAQVTQNPRYLITVTGKKLTVTCSQNMNHEYMSWYRQDPGLGLRQIYYSMNVEVTDKGDVPEGYKVSRKEKRNFPLILESPSPNQTSLYFCASSRRYSGANVLTFGAGSRLTVL.

This clonotype appeared many times. This sequence joins TRBV7-9 and TRBJ2-5, with D possibly TRBD1 on 5 matching bases. Trimming took 1 base from V and 5 from J, leaving 11 bases between them. From germline, CDR1 is SEHNR and CDR2 FQNEAQ (reference sequence). The CDR3 sequence is 14 residues long. The CDR3 reads CASSLEGVWETQYF. The CDR3, as DNA: TGTGCCAGCAGCTTAGAAGGGGTTTGGGAGACCCAGTACTTC.

This clonotype was observed many times. The V and J genes are TRBV3-1 and TRBJ2-5; 8 bases agree with TRBD2. Trimming at V came to 6 bases and at J to 5 bases, leaving 8 bases not matched to a gene. Germline V gene data show CDR1 as LGHDT and CDR2 as YNNKEL (reference sequence). The CDR3 spans 14 residues. The chain's CDR3 is CASRVLAGRETQYF. CDR3 DNA sequence: TGTGCCAGCAGAGTGTTAGCGGGACGTGAGACCCAGTACTTC.

The chain carries TRBV6-2 or TRBV6-3 and TRBJ1-2; no firm D call. This CDR3 spans 15 amino acids. CDR1 is MNHEY, CDR2 SVGEGT, per germline. The V end was cut by 7 bases, the J end by 3 bases, with 18 bases between. The chain's CDR3 is CASIRNSGQDYGYTF. The CDR3 DNA follows: TGTGCCAGCATCCGGAACTCCGGGCAGGACTATGGCTACACCTTC.

Ten or more counts support this clonotype. The J gene is TRBJ2-5, the V gene TRBV18; either TRBD1 or TRBD2 may fit D (5 bases each). Germline CDR1 and CDR2: KGHSH and LQKENI. Trimming left V 4 bases short and J 5 bases short, with 8 bases between. The CDR3 covers 12 residues. Here the CDR3 DNA reads TGTGCCAGCTCACAGGGACGGGAGACCCAGTACTTC. This codes for CASSQGRETQYF.

This clonotype appeared a few times. The chain employs TRBV19 and TRBJ2-7, with 8 bases identical to TRBD1. CDR3 length: 15 residues. Germline CDR1 reads LNHDA; CDR2 reads SQIVND (reference sequence). The trim removed 4 bases at V and 2 bases at J, leaving 7 bases unmatched. CDR3 DNA sequence: TGTGCCAGTAGTACGAAAACAGGGGGACCCTACGAGCAGTACTTC. Amino acids: CASSTKTGGPYEQYF. The full variable domain, in which reference TRBV19 and TRBJ2-7 provide the parts outside the CDR3, is DGGITQSPKYLFRKEGQNVTLSCEQNLNHDAMYWYRQDPGQGLRLIYYSQIVNDFQKGDIAEGYSVSREKKESFPLTVTSAQKNPTAFYLCASSTKTGGPYEQYFGPGTRLTVT.